This T cell receptor beta chain originates from a study of regulatory T cells in long-lasting Graves disease. For the study at large: With positive TSH receptor antibodies and over 5 years of antithyroid drugs, Graves' disease was considered persistent.

This CDR3 has 13 residues. Trimming removed 3 bases from V and 4 bases from J; junction bases left unmatched: 4. Germline-derived CDR1 and CDR2 are DFQATT and SNEGSKA (reference sequence). Comment on this clonotype: Its specificity is not known.

The study's findings and limits: No thyroid tissue was studied; the work used peripheral blood only.

Libraries of TCR beta came from iRepertoire HTBI primers plus Arm-PCR of CDR3 regions. MiXCR was run by TCRdb on the multiplex PCR reads, yielding one entry per CDR3 protein. The sample has around 460,000 distinct CDR3 sequences; about 20% are singletons. Time point described: persistent/refractory GD, antithyroid drugs over 5 years with positive TRAb. Making the TCR library involved RNA that had been extracted from PBMCs. The chain has TRBV20-1 and TRBJ2-5; 8 nucleotides agree with TRBD2. Sequenced here: peripheral blood mononuclear cells (PBMCs), sampled when the disease was refractory, from a patient treated with antithyroid drugs. This clonotype was obtained from a female donor with Graves disease. This chain's CDR3 is CSASGGASETQYF. CDR3 sequence (DNA): TGCAGTGCTAGCGGGGGGGCCTCAGAGACCCAGTACTTC.